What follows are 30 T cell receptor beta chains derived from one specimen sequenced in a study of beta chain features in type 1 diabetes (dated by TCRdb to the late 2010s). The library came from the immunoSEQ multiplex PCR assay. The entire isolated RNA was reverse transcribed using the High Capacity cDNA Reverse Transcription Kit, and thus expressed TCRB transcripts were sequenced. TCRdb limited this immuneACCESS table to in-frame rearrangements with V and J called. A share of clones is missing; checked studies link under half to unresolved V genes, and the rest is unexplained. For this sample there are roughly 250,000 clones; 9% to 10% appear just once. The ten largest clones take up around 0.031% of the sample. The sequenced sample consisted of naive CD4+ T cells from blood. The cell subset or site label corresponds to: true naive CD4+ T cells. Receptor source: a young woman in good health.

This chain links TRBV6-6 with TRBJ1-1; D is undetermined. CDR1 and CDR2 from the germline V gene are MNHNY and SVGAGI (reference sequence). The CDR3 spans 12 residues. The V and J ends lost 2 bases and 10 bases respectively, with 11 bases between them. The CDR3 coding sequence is TGTGCCAGCAGTTACCTACGGGGAGGAGCTTTCTTT. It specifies CASSYLRGGAFF.

The CDR3 nucleotides read TGTGCCAGCAGCTCGAAGGCTAGCGGGACTTACAATGAGCAGTTCTTC. Amino acids: CASSSKASGTYNEQFF. V and J are TRBV5-4 and TRBJ2-1; 9 nucleotides line up with TRBD2. The CDR3 is 16 amino acids. The V gene end was trimmed by 3 bases and the J gene end by 4 bases; junction bases not matched to a gene: 8. Germline CDR1 and CDR2: SGHNT and YYREEE (reference sequence). The full variable domain, its missing parts supplied by reference TRBV5-4 and TRBJ2-1, is ETGVTQSPTHLIKTRGQQVTLRCSSQSGHNTVSWYQQALGQGPQFIFQYYREEENGRGNFPPRFSGLQFPNYSSELNVNALELDDSALYLCASSSKASGTYNEQFFGPGTRLTVL.

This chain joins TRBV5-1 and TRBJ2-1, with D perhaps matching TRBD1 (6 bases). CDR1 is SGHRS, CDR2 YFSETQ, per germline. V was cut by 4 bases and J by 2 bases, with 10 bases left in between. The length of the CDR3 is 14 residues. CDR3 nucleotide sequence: TGCGCCAGCAGCCCACGGGACACCTACAATGAGCAGTTCTTC. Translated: CASSPRDTYNEQFF.

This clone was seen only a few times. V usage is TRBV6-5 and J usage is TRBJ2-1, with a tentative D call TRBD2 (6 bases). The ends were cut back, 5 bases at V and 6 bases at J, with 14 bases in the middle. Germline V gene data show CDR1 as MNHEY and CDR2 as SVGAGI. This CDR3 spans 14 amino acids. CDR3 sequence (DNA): TGTGCCAGCAGTCGTAGCGGCCGGGGCAATGAGCAGTTCTTC. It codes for CASSRSGRGNEQFF.

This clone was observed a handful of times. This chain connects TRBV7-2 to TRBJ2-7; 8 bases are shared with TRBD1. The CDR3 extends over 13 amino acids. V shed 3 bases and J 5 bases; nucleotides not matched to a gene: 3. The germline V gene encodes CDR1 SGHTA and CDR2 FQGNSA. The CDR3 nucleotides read TGTGCCAGCAGCTTGAACAGGGGGGACGAGCAGTACTTC. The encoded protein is CASSLNRGDEQYF.

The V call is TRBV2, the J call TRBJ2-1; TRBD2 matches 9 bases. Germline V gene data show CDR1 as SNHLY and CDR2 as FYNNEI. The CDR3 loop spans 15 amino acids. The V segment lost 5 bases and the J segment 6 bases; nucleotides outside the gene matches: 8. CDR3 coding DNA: TGTGCCAGCAGTCGGGCGGGGGGGATCTTCAATGAGCAGTTCTTC. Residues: CASSRAGGIFNEQFF.

The CDR3 region is CASSSPLAGGVEETQYF. CDR3 sequence (DNA): TGTGCCAGCAGCTCCCCGTTAGCGGGAGGGGTGGAAGAGACCCAGTACTTC. V and J are TRBV5-4 and TRBJ2-5; 11 positions match TRBD2. V lost 3 bases and J lost 3; bases outside the gene matches: 10. There are 17 residues in the CDR3. CDR1 and CDR2 (germline): SGHNT, YYREEE (reference sequence).

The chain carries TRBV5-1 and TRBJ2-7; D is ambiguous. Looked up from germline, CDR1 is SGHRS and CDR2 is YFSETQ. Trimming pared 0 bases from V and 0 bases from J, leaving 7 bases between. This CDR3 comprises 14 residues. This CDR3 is CASSLELISYEQYF. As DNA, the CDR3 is TGCGCCAGCAGCTTGGAACTAATCTCCTACGAGCAGTACTTC.

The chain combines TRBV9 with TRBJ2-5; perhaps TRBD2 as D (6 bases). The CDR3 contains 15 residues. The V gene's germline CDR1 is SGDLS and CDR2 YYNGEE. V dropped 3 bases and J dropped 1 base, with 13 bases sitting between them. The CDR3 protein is CASSGRLGPQETQYF. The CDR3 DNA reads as TGTGCCAGCAGCGGGCGACTAGGGCCCCAAGAGACCCAGTACTTC.

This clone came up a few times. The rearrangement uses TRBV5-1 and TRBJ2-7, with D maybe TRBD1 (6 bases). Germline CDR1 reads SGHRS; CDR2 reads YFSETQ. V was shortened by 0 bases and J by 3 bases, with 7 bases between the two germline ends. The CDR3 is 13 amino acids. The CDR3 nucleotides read TGCGCCAGCAGCTTGGCACAGGGCTACGAGCAGTACTTC. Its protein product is CASSLAQGYEQYF.

CDR3 residues: CASSPQGQVNTEAFF. The CDR3 DNA follows: TGTGCCAGCAGCCCACAGGGACAGGTGAACACTGAAGCTTTCTTT. This sequence joins TRBV9 and TRBJ1-1, with 8 positions matching TRBD1. V trimming: 4 bases; J trimming: 0 bases; junction bases outside the gene matches: 5. CDR3 size: 15 residues. Germline-derived CDR1 and CDR2 are SGDLS and YYNGEE.

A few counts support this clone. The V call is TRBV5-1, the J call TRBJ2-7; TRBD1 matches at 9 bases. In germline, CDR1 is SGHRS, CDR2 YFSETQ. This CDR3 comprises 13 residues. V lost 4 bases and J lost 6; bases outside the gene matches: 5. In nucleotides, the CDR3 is TGCGCCAGCAGCCAGGGACAGGGAGGCGAGCAGTACTTC. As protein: CASSQGQGGEQYF.

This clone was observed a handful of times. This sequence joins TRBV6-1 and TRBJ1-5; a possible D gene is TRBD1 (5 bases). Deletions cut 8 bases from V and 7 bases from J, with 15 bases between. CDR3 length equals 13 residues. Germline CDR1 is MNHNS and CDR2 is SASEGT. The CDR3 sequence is CASREGAPQPQHF. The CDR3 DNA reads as TGTGCCAGCCGGGAAGGGGCGCCCCAGCCCCAGCATTTT.

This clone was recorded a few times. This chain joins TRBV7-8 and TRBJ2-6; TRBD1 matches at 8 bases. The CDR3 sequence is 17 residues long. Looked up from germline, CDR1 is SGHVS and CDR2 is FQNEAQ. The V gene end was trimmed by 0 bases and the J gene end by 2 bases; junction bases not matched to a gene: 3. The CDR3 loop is CASSLATGGAGANVLTF. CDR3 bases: TGTGCCAGCAGCTTAGCCACAGGGGGTGCTGGGGCCAACGTCCTGACTTTC.

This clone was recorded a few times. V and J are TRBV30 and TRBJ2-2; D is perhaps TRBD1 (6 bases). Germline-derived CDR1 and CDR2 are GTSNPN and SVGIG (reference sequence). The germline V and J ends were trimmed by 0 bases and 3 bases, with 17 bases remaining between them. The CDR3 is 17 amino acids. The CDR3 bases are TGTGCCTGGAGTGTACTGGGTGGGGGCCCCCACACCGGGGAGCTGTTTTTT. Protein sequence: CAWSVLGGGPHTGELFF.

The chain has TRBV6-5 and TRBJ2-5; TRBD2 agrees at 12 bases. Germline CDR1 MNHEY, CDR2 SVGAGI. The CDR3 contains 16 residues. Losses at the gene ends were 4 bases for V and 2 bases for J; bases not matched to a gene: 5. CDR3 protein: CASSSGLAGPQETQYF. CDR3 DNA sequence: TGTGCCAGCAGTTCCGGACTAGCGGGACCGCAAGAGACCCAGTACTTC.

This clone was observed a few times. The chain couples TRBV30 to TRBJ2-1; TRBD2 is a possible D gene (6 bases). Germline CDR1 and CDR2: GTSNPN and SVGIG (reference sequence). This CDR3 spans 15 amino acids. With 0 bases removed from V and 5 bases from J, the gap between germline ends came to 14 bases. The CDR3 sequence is CAWSVRGSFDNEQFF. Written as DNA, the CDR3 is TGTGCCTGGAGTGTACGGGGGAGTTTCGACAATGAGCAGTTCTTC.

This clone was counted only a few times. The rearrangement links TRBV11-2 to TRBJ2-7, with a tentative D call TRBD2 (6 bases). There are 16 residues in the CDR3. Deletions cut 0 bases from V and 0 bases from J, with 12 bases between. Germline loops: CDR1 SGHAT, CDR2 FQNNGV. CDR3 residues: CASSLDGAGRSYEQYF. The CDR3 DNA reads TGTGCCAGCAGCTTAGATGGGGCGGGGCGCTCCTACGAGCAGTACTTC. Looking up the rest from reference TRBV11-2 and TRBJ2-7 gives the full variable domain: EAGVAQSPRYKIIEKRQSVAFWCNPISGHATLYWYQQILGQGPKLLIQFQNNGVVDDSQLPKDRFSAERLKGVDSTLKIQPAKLEDSAVYLCASSLDGAGRSYEQYFGPGTRLTVT.

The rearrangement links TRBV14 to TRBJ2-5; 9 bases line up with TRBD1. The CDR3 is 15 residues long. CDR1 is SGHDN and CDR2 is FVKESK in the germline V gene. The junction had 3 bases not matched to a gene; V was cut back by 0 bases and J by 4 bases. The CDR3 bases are TGTGCCAGCAGCCAAGATTTACAGGGGGCAGAGACCCAGTACTTC. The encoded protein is CASSQDLQGAETQYF. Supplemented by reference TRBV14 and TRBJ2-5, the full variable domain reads EAGVTQFPSHSVIEKGQTVTLRCDPISGHDNLYWYRRVMGKEIKFLLHFVKESKQDESGMPNNRFLAERTGGTYSTLKVQPAELEDSGVYFCASSQDLQGAETQYFGPGTRLLVL.

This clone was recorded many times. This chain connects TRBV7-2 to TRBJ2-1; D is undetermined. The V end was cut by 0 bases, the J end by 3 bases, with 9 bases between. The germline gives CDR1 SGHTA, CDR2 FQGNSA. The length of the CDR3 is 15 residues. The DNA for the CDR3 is TGTGCCAGCAGCTTAGCCAGCGCATACTACAATGAGCAGTTCTTC. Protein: CASSLASAYYNEQFF.

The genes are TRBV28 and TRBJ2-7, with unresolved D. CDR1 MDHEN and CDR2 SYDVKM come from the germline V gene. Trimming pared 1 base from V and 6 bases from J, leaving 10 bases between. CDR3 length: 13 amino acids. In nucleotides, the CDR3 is TGTGCCAGCAGTTTATTAGGCCCGGGCGAGCAGTACTTC. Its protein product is CASSLLGPGEQYF.

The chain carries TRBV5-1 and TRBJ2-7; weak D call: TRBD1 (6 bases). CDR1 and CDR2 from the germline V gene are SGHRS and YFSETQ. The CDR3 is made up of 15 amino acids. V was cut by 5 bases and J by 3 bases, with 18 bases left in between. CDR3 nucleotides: TGCGCCAGCAGAACCGGGACACCTTCCAACTACGAGCAGTACTTC. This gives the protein CASRTGTPSNYEQYF.

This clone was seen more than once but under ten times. The CDR3 sequence: CSAEGGTGVMGYTF. DNA of the CDR3: TGCAGCGCCGAAGGTGGGACAGGGGTCATGGGCTACACCTTC. The genes are TRBV29-1 and TRBJ1-2, with 10 positions matching TRBD1. This CDR3 has 14 amino acids. V lost 7 bases and J lost 8; bases outside the gene matches: 13. Germline V gene sequence: CDR1 SQVTM, CDR2 ANQGSEA.

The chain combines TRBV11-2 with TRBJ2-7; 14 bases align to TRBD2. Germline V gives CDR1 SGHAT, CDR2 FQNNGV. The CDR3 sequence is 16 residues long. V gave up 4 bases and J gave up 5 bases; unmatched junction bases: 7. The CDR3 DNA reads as TGTGCCAGCAGCTCTTGGACTAGCGGGGGGATCGACGAGCAGTACTTC. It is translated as CASSSWTSGGIDEQYF.

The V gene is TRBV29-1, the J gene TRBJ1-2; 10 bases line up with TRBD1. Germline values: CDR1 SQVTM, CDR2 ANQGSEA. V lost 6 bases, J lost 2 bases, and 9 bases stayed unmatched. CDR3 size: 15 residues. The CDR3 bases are TGCAGCGTGATGACAGGGGGCGCGCGGAACTATGGCTACACCTTC. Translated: CSVMTGGARNYGYTF.

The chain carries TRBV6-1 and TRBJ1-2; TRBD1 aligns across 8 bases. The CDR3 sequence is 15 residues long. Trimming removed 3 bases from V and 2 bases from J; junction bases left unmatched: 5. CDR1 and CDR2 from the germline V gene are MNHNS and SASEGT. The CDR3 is CASSDRTGINYGYTF. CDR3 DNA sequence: TGTGCCAGCAGTGACCGGACAGGGATAAACTATGGCTACACCTTC.

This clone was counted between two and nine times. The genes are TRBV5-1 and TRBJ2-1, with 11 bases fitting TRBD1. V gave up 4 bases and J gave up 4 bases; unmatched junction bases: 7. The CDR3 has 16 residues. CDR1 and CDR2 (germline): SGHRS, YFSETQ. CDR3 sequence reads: CASSTGTGGPYNEQFF. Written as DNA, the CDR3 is TGCGCCAGCAGCACTGGGACAGGGGGTCCGTACAATGAGCAGTTCTTC. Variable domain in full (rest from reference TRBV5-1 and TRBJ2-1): KAGVTQTPRYLIKTRGQQVTLSCSPISGHRSVSWYQQTPGQGLQFLFEYFSETQRNKGNFPGRFSGRQFSNSRSEMNVSTLELGDSALYLCASSTGTGGPYNEQFFGPGTRLTVL.

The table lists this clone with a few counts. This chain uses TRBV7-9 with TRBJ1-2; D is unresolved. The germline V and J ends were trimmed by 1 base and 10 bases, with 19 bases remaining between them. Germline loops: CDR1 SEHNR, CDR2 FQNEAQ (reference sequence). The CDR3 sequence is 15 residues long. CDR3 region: CASSLGPGGWALYTF. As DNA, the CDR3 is TGTGCCAGCAGCTTAGGACCCGGAGGATGGGCTCTCTACACCTTC.

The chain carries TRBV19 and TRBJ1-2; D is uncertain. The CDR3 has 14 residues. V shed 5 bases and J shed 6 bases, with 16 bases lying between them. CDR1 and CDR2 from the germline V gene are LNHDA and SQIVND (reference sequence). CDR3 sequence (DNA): TGTGCCAGTAGTGTGGGCCCACGGGATCATGGCTACACCTTC. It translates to CASSVGPRDHGYTF.

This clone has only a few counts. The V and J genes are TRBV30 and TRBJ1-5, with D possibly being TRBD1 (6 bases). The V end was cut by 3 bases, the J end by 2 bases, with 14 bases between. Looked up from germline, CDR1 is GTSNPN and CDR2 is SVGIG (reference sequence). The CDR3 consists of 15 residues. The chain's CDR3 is CAWRQGIGGNQPQHF. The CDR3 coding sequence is TGTGCCTGGAGGCAGGGGATTGGCGGCAATCAGCCCCAGCATTTT.